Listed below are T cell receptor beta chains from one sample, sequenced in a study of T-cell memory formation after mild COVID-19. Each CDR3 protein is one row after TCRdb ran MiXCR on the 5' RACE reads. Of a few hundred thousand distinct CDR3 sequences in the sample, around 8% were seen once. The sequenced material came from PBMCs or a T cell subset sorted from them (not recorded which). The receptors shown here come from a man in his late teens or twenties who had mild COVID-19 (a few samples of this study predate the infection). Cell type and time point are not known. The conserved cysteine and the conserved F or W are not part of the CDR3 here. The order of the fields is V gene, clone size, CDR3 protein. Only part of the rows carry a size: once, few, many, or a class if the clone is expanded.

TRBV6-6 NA ASSDGQGLNTEAF
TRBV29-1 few SVGWQANTGELF
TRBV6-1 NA ASKRGANYGYT
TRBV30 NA AWGQAGQPQH
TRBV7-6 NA ASSLDPETQY
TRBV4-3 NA ASSQEAGRARYNSPLH
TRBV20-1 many SARRTGQEPTEAF
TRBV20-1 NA SAVPGTGQETQY
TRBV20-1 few SARKRGQGREQY
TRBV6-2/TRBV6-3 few ASSLSDSGPDTDTQY
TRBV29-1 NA SVVLAGQIYGYT
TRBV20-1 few SASRGGRPYEQF
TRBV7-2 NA ASSQNRGAETQY
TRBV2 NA ASLPEPAKNIQY
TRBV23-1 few ASSHSQGPEKF
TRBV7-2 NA ASSVTGAGGSYNEQF
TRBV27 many ASSPTSVVEQF
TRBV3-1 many ASSQMRSGTYTGELF
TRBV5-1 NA ASSFGSGATGELF
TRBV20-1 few SALAGGRTDTQY
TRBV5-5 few ASSFDREDQPQH
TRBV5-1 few ASRRTSGYEQY
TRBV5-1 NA ASGPGLAGMGETQY
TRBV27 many ASSLPTGELF
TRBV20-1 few SASRRDSGNTIY
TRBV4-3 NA ASSHSADLGETQY